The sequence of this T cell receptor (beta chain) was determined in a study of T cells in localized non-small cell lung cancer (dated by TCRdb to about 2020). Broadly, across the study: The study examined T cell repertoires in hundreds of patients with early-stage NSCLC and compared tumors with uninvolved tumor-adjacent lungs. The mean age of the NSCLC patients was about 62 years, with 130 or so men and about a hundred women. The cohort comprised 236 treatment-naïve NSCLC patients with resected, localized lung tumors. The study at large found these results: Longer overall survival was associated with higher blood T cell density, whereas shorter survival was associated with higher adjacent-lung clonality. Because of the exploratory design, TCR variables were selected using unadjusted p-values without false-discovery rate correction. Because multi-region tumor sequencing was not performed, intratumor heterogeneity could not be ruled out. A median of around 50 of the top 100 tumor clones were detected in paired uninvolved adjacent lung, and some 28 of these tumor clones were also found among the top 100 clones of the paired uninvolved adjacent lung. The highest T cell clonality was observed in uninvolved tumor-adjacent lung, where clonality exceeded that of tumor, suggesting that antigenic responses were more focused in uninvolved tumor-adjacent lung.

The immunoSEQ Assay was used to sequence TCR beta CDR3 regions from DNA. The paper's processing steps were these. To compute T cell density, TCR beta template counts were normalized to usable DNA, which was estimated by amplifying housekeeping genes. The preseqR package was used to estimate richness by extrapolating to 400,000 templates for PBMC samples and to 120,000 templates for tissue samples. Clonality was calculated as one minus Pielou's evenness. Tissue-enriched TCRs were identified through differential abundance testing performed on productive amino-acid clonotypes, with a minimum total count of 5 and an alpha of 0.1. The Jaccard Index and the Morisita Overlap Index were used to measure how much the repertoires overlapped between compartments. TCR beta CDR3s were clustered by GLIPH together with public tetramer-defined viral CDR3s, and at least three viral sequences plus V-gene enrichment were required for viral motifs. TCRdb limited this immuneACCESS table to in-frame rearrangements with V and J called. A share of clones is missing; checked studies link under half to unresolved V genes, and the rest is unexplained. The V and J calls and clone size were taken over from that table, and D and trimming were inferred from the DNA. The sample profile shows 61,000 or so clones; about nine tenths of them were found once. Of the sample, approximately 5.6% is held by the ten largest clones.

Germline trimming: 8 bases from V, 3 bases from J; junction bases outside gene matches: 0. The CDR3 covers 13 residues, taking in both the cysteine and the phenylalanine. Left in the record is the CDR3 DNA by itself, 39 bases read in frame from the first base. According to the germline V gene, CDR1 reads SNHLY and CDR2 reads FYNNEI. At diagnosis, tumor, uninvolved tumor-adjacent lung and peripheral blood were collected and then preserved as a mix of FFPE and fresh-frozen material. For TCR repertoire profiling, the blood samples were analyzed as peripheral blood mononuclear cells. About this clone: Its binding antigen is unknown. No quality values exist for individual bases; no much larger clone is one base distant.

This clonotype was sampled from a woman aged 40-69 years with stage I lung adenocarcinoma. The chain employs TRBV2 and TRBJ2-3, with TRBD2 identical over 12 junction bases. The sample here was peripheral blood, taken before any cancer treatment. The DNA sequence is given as TGTGCCAGCGGACTAGCGGGGACAGATACGCAGTATTTT. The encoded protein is CASGLAGTDTQYF.